This T cell receptor beta chain is from a study of T-cell reconstitution after alpha-beta-depleted transplantation in children. This CDR3 has 15 residues. Preparing the TCRbeta library involved the use of unique molecular identifiers. Each CDR3 protein gets one entry after TCRdb re-called the PCR reads with MiXCR. Found here are some 8,200 distinct CDR3 sequences, roughly 12% of them singletons; the top ten hold less than 60%. This TCR was recovered from a patient aged 2-10 years who had a stem cell transplant for inherited bone marrow failure, so the T cells may come from the graft donor. The material sequenced was PBMCs, mostly from graft donor cells, taken 60 days after TCRalphabeta/CD19-depleted stem cell transplant. The chain is built from TRBV12-1 and TRBJ2-5; the DNA was not compared with TRBD1, the D call given in the table. TRBV12-1 is designated a pseudogene. CDR3 in amino acids: CARSPRLGGRETQYF. CDR3 bases: TGTGCCAGGAGCCCCAGGCTAGGGGGTCGGGAGACCCAGTACTTC.